This T cell receptor (beta chain) was sequenced for a study of cytomegalovirus exposure and HLA in healthy donors. Study-wide results and caveats: Three CMV-associated chains proved CMV antigen-specific in vitro. A later analysis found most CMV-associated TCR beta chains apparently HLA-restricted.

Trimming removed 5 bases at V and 1 base at J, with 11 bases between. Germline loops: CDR1 SGHVS, CDR2 FNYEAQ. The CDR3 has 14 amino acids. It was with 60 Vbeta and 13 Jbeta primers that the PCR ran. The table came from immunoSEQ multiplex PCR; TCRdb's copy has only in-frame clones and leaves some out. The repertoire holds around 130,000 clones, with around 67% as singletons. Worth noting for this clone: What it recognizes is unknown. Different DNA sequences within this sample yield the same CDR3.

The receptor's source is a woman aged 40 to 50 in good health and CMV-seropositive. This chain connects TRBV7-6 to TRBJ2-5; D gene ambiguous. Sequencing was performed on PBMCs. The CDR3 coding sequence is TGTGCCAGCAGCCCTCGGAGAGTCCAAGAGACCCAGTACTTC. Its protein product is CASSPRRVQETQYF.